This record looks at one T cell receptor beta chain sequence and its context. Its antigen remains undetermined. Nothing much larger sits one base from this clone, and base qualities are not available. Taken from cysteine to phenylalanine, the CDR3 has 15 residues. The kept DNA is CDR3 alone, 45 bases in frame from the first base. V loses 0 bases at its end and J loses 4 bases; junction bases beyond the gene matches: 4. From a lookup of the germline V gene, CDR1 and CDR2 are MNHEY and SVGAGI. Enrolling through a virtual design, the prospective study's participants ranged in age from roughly 18 to 89 years and lived across 24 United States geographic areas. In the prospective study, cohorts were assigned on the basis of participant-reported clinical history obtained from a screening survey and a study questionnaire. For ImmuneRACE Cohort 3, a participant was defined as recovered based on two consecutive negative NP/OP PCR tests, clearance by a healthcare professional, or resolution of symptoms. In the prospective study, whole blood, serum and a nasopharyngeal or oropharyngeal swab were collected from each participant by mobile phlebotomists. Participants in the prospective study had the option to provide additional blood draws and questionnaires over a roughly 2-month period. Before DNA extraction, prospective study blood samples were shipped either frozen or at room temperature.

TCRbeta CDR3 regions were amplified from genomic DNA by means of the immunoSEQ Assay, a bias-controlled multiplex PCR. The paper's data handling went like this. The number of nucleated cells in each sample was estimated by amplification of reference gene primers within the assay. Sequence reads were collapsed and filtered to measure the absolute abundance of every unique TCRbeta CDR3 rearrangement. Productive Simpson clonality was computed per sample as the square root of Simpson's diversity index over productive rearrangements. This immuneACCESS table, as held by TCRdb, lists in-frame sequences with V and J called but not all clones. Of the missing ones, under half trace to an unresolved V gene in checked studies; the others have no known cause. V and J calls and clone size are given by that table; D and trimming were obtained from the DNA. The sample table holds about 150,000 clones, of which roughly 89% were seen once. The top ten clones comprise around 4.2% of the sample.

The record originates from a study of blood T cell repertoires in COVID-19 (dated by TCRdb to the early 2020s). Background for the entire study: Collaborator samples came from the United States, Italy and Spain and covered acute and convalescent phases of COVID-19. The prospective study material was composed of cDNA or gDNA derived from T cells, B-cell-depleted T cells, or PBMCs. The dataset comprised deeply sampled blood TCRbeta repertoires from subjects exposed to, actively infected with, or recovered from COVID-19. A freely available public database, intended as a resource for researchers studying the immune response to SARS-CoV-2, is where the repertoires were released. Samples were obtained from the ongoing ImmuneRACE study (first 160 participants) and from over 1,000 subjects provided by 6 global collaborators. The sample metadata nearly always contained a de-identified subject ID, COVID-19 status, age in years and sex. Where available, HLA class I and class II types were taken from metadata supplied by the sample provider and were not determined by assay-based typing.

Overall study outcomes, separate from this receptor: The amount of clinical and demographic metadata varied by source and participant and was provided uncurated.

The rearranged chain carries TRBV6-5 and TRBJ2-7; 9 bases in the middle match TRBD1. This clonotype was obtained from a man in his forties or fifties who had recovered from COVID-19. The sequencing input was PBMCs or T cells enriched from blood (not recorded which). The CDR3 corresponds to CASSYSDRGEYEQYF. The base sequence is TGTGCCAGCAGTTACTCGGACAGGGGAGAGTACGAGCAGTACTTC.